Detailed here is one TCR beta chain. Its antigen is as yet unknown. Amplification of TCR beta CDR3 regions used RNA as the template. HTBI primers were employed in a first-round RT-PCR of the TCR CDR3. Each CDR3 protein is one row after TCRdb ran MiXCR on the multiplex PCR reads. The table has 500,000 to 800,000 distinct CDR3 sequences, roughly 15% seen once. The CDR3 runs 14 residues. CDR1 and CDR2 (germline): DFQATT, SNEGSKA (reference sequence). Germline trimming cut 6 bases from V and 4 bases from J; bases unmatched to any gene: 4. This sample was included in a study of T cells in Graves' hyperthyroidism and ophthalmopathy. Notes on the study in general: In validation, the model predicted ophthalmopathy. These predictions came a median roughly six months before onset. Among clonotypes expanded in thyroid above 0.001, most were also found in blood.

Lactation, pregnancy, other autoimmune disease or uncontrolled infection led to exclusion of patients. The PBMCs had their origin in around 9.1 ml of fresh peripheral blood. The chain has TRBV20-1 and TRBJ2-1; 12 bases fit TRBD2. The sequence was obtained from a woman between 45 and 60 years old with Graves' ophthalmopathy. The sequencing input was blood. This CDR3 is CSAPTSGRYNEQFF. The CDR3 nucleotides are TGCAGTGCGCCGACTAGCGGGAGATACAATGAGCAGTTCTTC.